This T cell receptor (beta chain) was captured in a study of neurological immune-mediated disorders. V lost 3 bases, J lost 9 bases, and 10 bases stayed unmatched. CDR3 length: 15 amino acids. TCRdb re-derived calls from the 5' RACE reads in MiXCR, one entry per CDR3 protein. The sample records 60,000 to 85,000 distinct CDR3 sequences, roughly 4.8% being singletons. This clonotype was counted at least ten times. The chain recombines TRBV12-3 or TRBV12-4 with TRBJ1-4, with TRBD1 matching 7 bases. What was sequenced was PBMCs. The sequence derives from an older woman with multiple sclerosis. The CDR3 spells CASSFQGDLGKKLFF. The CDR3 DNA reads as TGTGCCAGCAGTTTTCAGGGGGACCTGGGGAAAAAACTGTTTTTT.